A selection of T cell receptor beta chains follows, all from one sample in a study of blood T cell repertoires in COVID-19. Assay used: immunoSEQ multiplex PCR; TCRdb lists only in-frame clones, some missing. The sample lists 150,000 to 200,000 clones; more than 85% were seen once. Material: peripheral blood. These receptors all stem from a woman aged 60-75 years with COVID-19, enrolled during active disease. Each CDR3 is given with its conserved first and last residue. The order of the fields is D gene, J gene, V gene, clone size, CDR3 DNA, CDR3 protein. A D gene is named only where the DNA matches it firmly. Rows give clone size only sometimes, using once, few, many, or a class for an expanded clone.

d_call: NA
j_call: TRBJ2-1
v_call: TRBV4-1
clone_size: NA
cdr3_nt: TGCGCCAGCAGCCAAGTCGATAGTGAGCAGTTCTTC
cdr3_aa: CASSQVDSEQFF

d_call: NA
j_call: TRBJ1-6
v_call: TRBV19
clone_size: once
cdr3_nt: TGTGCCACTAAGTATGGGGCCAGATCACCCCTCCACTTT
cdr3_aa: CATKYGARSPLHF

d_call: NA
j_call: TRBJ1-4
v_call: TRBV27
clone_size: NA
cdr3_nt: TGTGCCAGCAGCAGGTCCGACCCGAGAAATAATGAAAAACTGTTTTTT
cdr3_aa: CASSRSDPRNNEKLFF

d_call: TRBD1
j_call: TRBJ1-5
v_call: TRBV19
clone_size: NA
cdr3_nt: TGTGCCAGTAGCCAGGGGGGCGGTAGCAATCAGCCCCAGCATTTT
cdr3_aa: CASSQGGGSNQPQHF

d_call: TRBD1
j_call: TRBJ1-4
v_call: TRBV18
clone_size: NA
cdr3_nt: TGTGCCAGCTCACAGGGACAGGGGTCCGAAAAACTGTTTTTT
cdr3_aa: CASSQGQGSEKLFF

d_call: TRBD1
j_call: TRBJ2-2
v_call: TRBV19
clone_size: NA
cdr3_nt: TGTGCCAGTAGTATAGGACAGGGGTCGAACACCGGGGAGCTGTTTTTT
cdr3_aa: CASSIGQGSNTGELFF

d_call: TRBD2
j_call: TRBJ2-7
v_call: TRBV7-2
clone_size: NA
cdr3_nt: TGTGCCAGCAGCTTGCAACCCGATCCGGGACTAGTAGGCGAGCAGTACTTC
cdr3_aa: CASSLQPDPGLVGEQYF

d_call: NA
j_call: TRBJ2-7
v_call: TRBV6-5
clone_size: NA
cdr3_nt: TGTGCCAGCAGCGAGGGAGGAGAGCAGTACTTC
cdr3_aa: CASSEGGEQYF

d_call: NA
j_call: TRBJ2-7
v_call: TRBV19
clone_size: NA
cdr3_nt: TGTGCCAGTAGTATCTCAAGCCAGGGAACCTACGAGCAGTACTTC
cdr3_aa: CASSISSQGTYEQYF

d_call: NA
j_call: TRBJ1-4
v_call: TRBV6-5
clone_size: NA
cdr3_nt: TGTGCCAGCAGACAGGGAAGGGAAAAACTGTTTTTT
cdr3_aa: CASRQGREKLFF

d_call: NA
j_call: TRBJ1-1
v_call: TRBV18
clone_size: once
cdr3_nt: TGTGCCAGCTCACCAACCCAGGGGTTGGTGGACACTGAAGCTTTCTTT
cdr3_aa: CASSPTQGLVDTEAFF

d_call: NA
j_call: TRBJ1-5
v_call: TRBV29-1
clone_size: NA
cdr3_nt: TGCAGCGTTGAACCGGGGGGCAATCAGCCCCAGCATTTT
cdr3_aa: CSVEPGGNQPQHF

d_call: TRBD1
j_call: TRBJ1-2
v_call: TRBV27
clone_size: NA
cdr3_nt: TGTGCCAGCAAGGGACAGGCGTATGGCTACACCTTC
cdr3_aa: CASKGQAYGYTF

d_call: TRBD1
j_call: TRBJ1-3
v_call: TRBV4-2
clone_size: once
cdr3_nt: TGTGCCAGCAGCCAAGAAGGGACAGCTGGAAACACCATATATTTT
cdr3_aa: CASSQEGTAGNTIYF

d_call: TRBD1
j_call: TRBJ1-2
v_call: TRBV29-1
clone_size: NA
cdr3_nt: TGCAGCGTTGATAGGTCTGACAGGGGCTATGGCTACACCTTC
cdr3_aa: CSVDRSDRGYGYTF

d_call: TRBD2
j_call: TRBJ2-3
v_call: TRBV9
clone_size: NA
cdr3_nt: TGTGCCAGCAGCGTGACTAGCGCGGATACGCAGTATTTT
cdr3_aa: CASSVTSADTQYF

d_call: NA
j_call: TRBJ1-2
v_call: TRBV9
clone_size: NA
cdr3_nt: TGTGCCAGCAGCGTGACAGGAACCGCTAACTATGGCTACACCTTC
cdr3_aa: CASSVTGTANYGYTF

d_call: NA
j_call: TRBJ1-1
v_call: TRBV4-3
clone_size: NA
cdr3_nt: TGCGCCAGCAGCCAAGATCTGTCTTCGAGGGAGGAGGAAGCTTTCTTT
cdr3_aa: CASSQDLSSREEEAFF

d_call: TRBD1
j_call: TRBJ1-5
v_call: TRBV6-6
clone_size: NA
cdr3_nt: TGTGCCACTAGACAGGGGGATCAGCCCCAGCATTTT
cdr3_aa: CATRQGDQPQHF

d_call: TRBD1
j_call: TRBJ1-2
v_call: TRBV5-1
clone_size: NA
cdr3_nt: TGCGCCAGCAGCTTCAGCACAGGGGATGTAGGCTATGGCTACACCTTC
cdr3_aa: CASSFSTGDVGYGYTF

d_call: NA
j_call: TRBJ2-3
v_call: TRBV9
clone_size: NA
cdr3_nt: TGTGCCAGCACCTCCGGGGGTAGCGGACCAGGGGATACGCAGTATTTT
cdr3_aa: CASTSGGSGPGDTQYF

d_call: NA
j_call: TRBJ2-7
v_call: TRBV11-2
clone_size: NA
cdr3_nt: TGTGCCAGCAGCCGAACCTACTACGAGCAGTACTTC
cdr3_aa: CASSRTYYEQYF

d_call: NA
j_call: TRBJ1-3
v_call: TRBV7-9
clone_size: NA
cdr3_nt: TGTGCCAGCAGCTTACAGGGTTTCTTTGGAAACACCATATATTTT
cdr3_aa: CASSLQGFFGNTIYF

d_call: NA
j_call: TRBJ2-7
v_call: TRBV3-1/TRBV3-2
clone_size: once
cdr3_nt: TGTGCCAGCAGCCAAGGGGCCGGCTCCTACGAGCAGTACTTC
cdr3_aa: CASSQGAGSYEQYF

d_call: NA
j_call: TRBJ1-1
v_call: TRBV29-1
clone_size: NA
cdr3_nt: TGCAGCGCCCAGACAGAAAAAGCTTTCTTT
cdr3_aa: CSAQTEKAFF

d_call: TRBD1
j_call: TRBJ2-2
v_call: TRBV7-9
clone_size: NA
cdr3_nt: TGTGCCAGCAGCCCAGACGGGACAGGACGTACCGGGGAGCTGTTTTTT
cdr3_aa: CASSPDGTGRTGELFF

d_call: NA
j_call: TRBJ2-7
v_call: TRBV11-1
clone_size: NA
cdr3_nt: TGTGCCAGCAGCCCCTCGGGGGACGAGCAGTACTTC
cdr3_aa: CASSPSGDEQYF

d_call: TRBD1
j_call: TRBJ1-6
v_call: TRBV19
clone_size: NA
cdr3_nt: TGTGCCAGTAATCCGGGACAGGGTTTAAATAATTCACCCCTCCACTTT
cdr3_aa: CASNPGQGLNNSPLHF

d_call: NA
j_call: TRBJ1-5
v_call: TRBV6-6
clone_size: NA
cdr3_nt: TGTGCCAGCAGGAAGACAGAACGGAATCAGCCCCAGCATTTT
cdr3_aa: CASRKTERNQPQHF

d_call: TRBD2
j_call: TRBJ2-1
v_call: TRBV5-8
clone_size: NA
cdr3_nt: TGTGCCAGCAGCCGGCGGGGGGAGGGTTATGGTGAGCAGTTCTTC
cdr3_aa: CASSRRGEGYGEQFF

d_call: TRBD2
j_call: TRBJ2-2
v_call: TRBV5-4
clone_size: NA
cdr3_nt: TGTGCCAGCAGCCCCGGACTCGGGGGGGTGGACGGGGAGCTGTTTTTT
cdr3_aa: CASSPGLGGVDGELFF

d_call: NA
j_call: TRBJ1-6
v_call: TRBV7-9
clone_size: NA
cdr3_nt: TGTGCCAGCAGCTTACAGAGCGTAAATAATTCACCCCTCCACTTT
cdr3_aa: CASSLQSVNNSPLHF

d_call: TRBD1
j_call: TRBJ2-7
v_call: TRBV3-1/TRBV3-2
clone_size: once
cdr3_nt: TGTGCCAGCAGCCAAGGGGACAGTCCCTACGAGCAGTACTTC
cdr3_aa: CASSQGDSPYEQYF

d_call: TRBD1
j_call: TRBJ2-7
v_call: TRBV7-8
clone_size: NA
cdr3_nt: TGTGCCAGCAGCTTCAGGGGGTCAACCTACGAGCAGTACTTC
cdr3_aa: CASSFRGSTYEQYF

d_call: NA
j_call: TRBJ1-1
v_call: TRBV6-7
clone_size: NA
cdr3_nt: TGTGCCAGCAGGCCTCCGGGAACCAAAGCTTTCTTT
cdr3_aa: CASRPPGTKAFF